Below are 10 T cell receptor beta chains sequenced from a single sample in a study of blood T cells in healthy people across ages. Primed by a sample-barcoded 5' primer and a J-beta primer mix, a second PCR proceeded for about 6 to 11 cycles. TCRdb fed the 5' RACE reads into MiXCR, producing one record per CDR3 protein. Of 1.4 million to 1.5 million distinct CDR3 sequences in the sample, approximately 42% are singletons; the top ten hold under 8%. Specimen: blood. The receptors stem from a woman aged 18-35 years in good health.

The rearrangement uses TRBV25-1 and TRBJ1-2, with a tentative D call TRBD1 (6 bases). V shed 1 base and J shed 6 bases, with 15 bases lying between them. The CDR3 is 15 residues long. Germline loops: CDR1 MGHDK, CDR2 SYGVNS. DNA of the CDR3: TGTGCCAGCAGTGAATGGGGGGGGCTCGGGCATGGCTACACCTTC. Amino acid sequence: CASSEWGGLGHGYTF.

The chain's CDR3 is CASSLDLKDLGGYTF. CDR3 nucleotides: TGTGCCAGCAGCTTAGACCTAAAGGACCTTGGAGGCTACACCTTC. V gene TRBV7-9 combines with J gene TRBJ1-2; D gene uncertain. The germline gives CDR1 SEHNR, CDR2 FQNEAQ (reference sequence). This CDR3 comprises 15 residues. V lost 1 base and J 8 bases, leaving 17 bases between the germline ends.

The chain carries TRBV27 and TRBJ2-5, with D unclear. The DNA end is more similar to TRBJ2-7, so the J call may be wrong. The CDR3 is 15 residues long. Germline assignment: CDR1 MNHEY and CDR2 SMNVEV (reference sequence). The CDR3 sequence is CASSLNGDPIYEQYF. CDR3 coding DNA: TGTGCCAGCAGTTTAAACGGAGATCCAATCTACGAGCAGTACTTC.

The genes are TRBV7-2 and TRBJ2-5, with TRBD1 as a possible D gene (6 bases). CDR1 and CDR2 from the germline V gene are SGHTA and FQGNSA. Trimming left V 4 bases short and J 3 bases short, with 15 bases between. The CDR3 is made up of 15 amino acids. CDR3: CASSSRSGTKETQYF. The CDR3 DNA reads as TGTGCCAGCAGCTCCAGGTCCGGGACAAAAGAGACCCAGTACTTC.

CDR3 nucleotides: TGCGCCAGCAGCTTCAGCAGCGGCCGCTCCTACAATGAGCAGTACTTC. Residues: CASSFSSGRSYNEQYF. The chain joins TRBV5-1 to TRBJ2-5; perhaps TRBD2 as D (5 bases). Trimming removed 2 bases from V and 11 bases from J, with 25 bases in between. The length of the CDR3 is 16 residues. Germline values: CDR1 SGHRS, CDR2 YFSETQ.

V gene TRBV20-1 combines with J gene TRBJ1-1; TRBD1 aligns across 7 bases. Germline V gene data show CDR1 as DFQATT and CDR2 as SNEGSKA (reference sequence). The CDR3 consists of 15 residues. V shed 3 bases and J 3 bases; nucleotides not matched to a gene: 10. CDR3 loop: CSASPRQGGHTEAFF. Here the CDR3 DNA reads TGCAGTGCTAGTCCCCGGCAGGGGGGGCACACTGAAGCTTTCTTT.

This clonotype occurred a few times. This rearrangement joins TRBV20-1 to TRBJ1-3; D call uncertain. This CDR3 has 13 residues. The germline V and J ends were trimmed by 3 bases and 0 bases, with 6 bases remaining between them. CDR1 DFQATT and CDR2 SNEGSKA come from the germline V gene (reference sequence). The CDR3 DNA follows: TGCAGTGCTAGTTTGAGCTCTGGAAACACCATATATTTT. Its protein is CSASLSSGNTIYF.

The V gene is TRBV9, the J gene TRBJ2-3, with 8 bases identical to TRBD1. V gave up 4 bases and J gave up 5 bases; unmatched junction bases: 9. Germline V gene sequence: CDR1 SGDLS, CDR2 YYNGEE. The CDR3 consists of 15 residues. CDR3 protein: CASSSWTGQGDTQYF. In DNA form, the CDR3 reads TGTGCCAGCAGCAGCTGGACAGGGCAGGGAGATACGCAGTATTTT.

This clonotype has only a few counts. V is TRBV10-3 and J is TRBJ2-5, with D perhaps matching TRBD2 (6 bases). Per germline, CDR1 ENHRY and CDR2 SYGVKD. The CDR3 has 13 residues. V was pared by 8 bases and J by 5 bases, with 15 bases between. The CDR3 DNA reads as TGTGCCATCTTCCCAGCGGCGGGGGAGACCCAGTACTTC. This encodes CAIFPAAGETQYF.

J is TRBJ1-4 and V is TRBV20-1; 7 bases align to TRBD1. J was trimmed by 7 bases and V by 6 bases; bases with no gene match: 14. There are 15 residues in the CDR3. Germline assignment: CDR1 DFQATT and CDR2 SNEGSKA (reference sequence). CDR3 nucleotide sequence: TGCAGTGCAACAAGCGAAACAGGGGTTGGTGAAAAACTGTTTTTT. Its protein is CSATSETGVGEKLFF.